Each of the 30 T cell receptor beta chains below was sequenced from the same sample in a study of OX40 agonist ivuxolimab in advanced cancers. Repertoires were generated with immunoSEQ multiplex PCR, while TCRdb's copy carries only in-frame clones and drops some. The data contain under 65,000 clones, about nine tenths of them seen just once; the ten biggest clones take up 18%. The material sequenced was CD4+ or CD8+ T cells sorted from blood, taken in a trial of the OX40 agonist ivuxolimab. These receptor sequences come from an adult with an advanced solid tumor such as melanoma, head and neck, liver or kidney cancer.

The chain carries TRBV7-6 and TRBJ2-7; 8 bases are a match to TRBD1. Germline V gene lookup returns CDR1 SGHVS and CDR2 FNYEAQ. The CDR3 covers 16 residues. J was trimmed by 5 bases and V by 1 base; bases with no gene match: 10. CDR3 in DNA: TGTGCCAGCAGCTTAGTTGTGACAGGGGTAATGGACGAGCAGTACTTC. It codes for CASSLVVTGVMDEQYF. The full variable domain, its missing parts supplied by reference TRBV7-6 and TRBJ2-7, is GAGVSQSPRYKVTKRGQDVALRCDPISGHVSLYWYRQALGQGPEFLTYFNYEAQQDKSGLPNDRFSAERPEGSISTLTIQRTEQRDSAMYRCASSLVVTGVMDEQYFGPGTRLTVT.

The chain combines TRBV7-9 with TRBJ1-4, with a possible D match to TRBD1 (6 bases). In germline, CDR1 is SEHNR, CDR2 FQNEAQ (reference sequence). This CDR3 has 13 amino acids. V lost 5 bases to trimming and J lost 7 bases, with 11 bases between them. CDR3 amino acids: CASSGRQVEKLFF. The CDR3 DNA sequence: TGTGCCAGCAGCGGCCGACAGGTTGAAAAACTGTTTTTT.

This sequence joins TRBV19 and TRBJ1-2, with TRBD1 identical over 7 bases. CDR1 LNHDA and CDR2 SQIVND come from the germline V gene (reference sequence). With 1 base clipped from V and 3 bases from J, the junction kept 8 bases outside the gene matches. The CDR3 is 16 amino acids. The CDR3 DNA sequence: TGTGCCAGTAGTATAGGGGGACAGTCCTTTTACTATGGCTACACCTTC. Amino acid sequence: CASSIGGQSFYYGYTF.

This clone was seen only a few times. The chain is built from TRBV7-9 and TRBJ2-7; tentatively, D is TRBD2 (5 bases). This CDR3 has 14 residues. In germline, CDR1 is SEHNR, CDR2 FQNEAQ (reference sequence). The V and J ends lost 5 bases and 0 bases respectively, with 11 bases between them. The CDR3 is CASSIPGSSYEQYF. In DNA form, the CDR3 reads TGTGCCAGCAGCATTCCGGGGTCCTCCTACGAGCAGTACTTC.

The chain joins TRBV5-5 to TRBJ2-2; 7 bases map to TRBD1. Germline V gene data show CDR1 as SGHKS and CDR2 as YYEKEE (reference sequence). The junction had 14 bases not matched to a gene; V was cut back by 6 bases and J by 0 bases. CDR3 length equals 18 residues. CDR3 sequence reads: CASNKGATSLANTGELFF. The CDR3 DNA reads TGTGCCAGCAATAAGGGGGCTACCTCCCTAGCGAACACCGGGGAGCTGTTTTTT.

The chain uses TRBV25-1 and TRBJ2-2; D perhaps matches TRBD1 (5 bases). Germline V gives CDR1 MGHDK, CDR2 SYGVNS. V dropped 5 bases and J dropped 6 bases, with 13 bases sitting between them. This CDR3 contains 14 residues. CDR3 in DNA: TGTGCCAGCAGTCATAGGGGTTACGCCGGGGAGCTGTTTTTT. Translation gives CASSHRGYAGELFF.

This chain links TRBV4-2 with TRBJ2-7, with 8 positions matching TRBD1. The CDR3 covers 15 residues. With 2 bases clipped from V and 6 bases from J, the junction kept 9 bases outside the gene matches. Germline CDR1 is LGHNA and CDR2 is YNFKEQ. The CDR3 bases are TGTGCCAGCAGCCAACCCGGGGAACAGGGGGTCGAGCAGTACTTC. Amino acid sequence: CASSQPGEQGVEQYF.

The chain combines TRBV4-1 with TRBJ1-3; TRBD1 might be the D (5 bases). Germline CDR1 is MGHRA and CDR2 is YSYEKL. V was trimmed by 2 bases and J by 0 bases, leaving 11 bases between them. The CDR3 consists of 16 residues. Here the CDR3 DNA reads TGCGCCAGCAGCCAAATTTCAGACAGCTCTGGAAACACCATATATTTT. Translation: CASSQISDSSGNTIYF.

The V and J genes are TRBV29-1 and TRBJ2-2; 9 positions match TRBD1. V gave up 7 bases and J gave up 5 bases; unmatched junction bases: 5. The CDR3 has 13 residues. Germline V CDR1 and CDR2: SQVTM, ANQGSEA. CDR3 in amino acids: CSARDRATGELFF. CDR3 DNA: TGCAGCGCCCGGGACAGGGCAACCGGGGAGCTGTTTTTT.

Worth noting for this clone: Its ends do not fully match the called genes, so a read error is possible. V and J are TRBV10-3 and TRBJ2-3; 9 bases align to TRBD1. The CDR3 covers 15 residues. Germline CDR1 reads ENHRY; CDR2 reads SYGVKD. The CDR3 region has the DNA TGTGCCATCACTGAGGGACAGGGTCCCACAGATACGCAGTATTTT. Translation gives CAITEGQGPTDTQYF.

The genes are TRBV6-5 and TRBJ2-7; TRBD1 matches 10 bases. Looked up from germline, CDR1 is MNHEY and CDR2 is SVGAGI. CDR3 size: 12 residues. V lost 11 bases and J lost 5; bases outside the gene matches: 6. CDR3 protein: CASGQGGHEQYF. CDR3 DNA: TGTGCCTCCGGACAGGGGGGCCACGAGCAGTACTTC.

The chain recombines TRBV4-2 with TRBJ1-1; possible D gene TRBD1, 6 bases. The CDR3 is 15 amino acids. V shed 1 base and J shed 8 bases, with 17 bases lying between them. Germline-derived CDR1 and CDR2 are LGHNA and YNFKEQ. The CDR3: CASSQGAGALSEAFF. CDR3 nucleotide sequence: TGTGCCAGCAGCCAAGGAGCGGGGGCATTATCCGAAGCTTTCTTT.

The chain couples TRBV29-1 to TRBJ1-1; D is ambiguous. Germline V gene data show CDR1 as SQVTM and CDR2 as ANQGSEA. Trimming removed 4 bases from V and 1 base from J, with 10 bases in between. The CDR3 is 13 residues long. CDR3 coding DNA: TGCAGCGTTGTAGGCGGGGAGAACACTGAAGCTTTCTTT. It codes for CSVVGGENTEAFF.

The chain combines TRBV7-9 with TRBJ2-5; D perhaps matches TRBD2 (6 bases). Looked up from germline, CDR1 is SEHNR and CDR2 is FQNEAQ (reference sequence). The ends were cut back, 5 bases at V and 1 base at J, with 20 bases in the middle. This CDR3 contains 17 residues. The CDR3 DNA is TGTGCCAGCAGCAACGGACTCGGGGGATTTAGCCAAGAGACCCAGTACTTC. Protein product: CASSNGLGGFSQETQYF.

Here the CDR3 reads CASSFEGGPNYGYTF. The CDR3 DNA follows: TGTGCCAGCAGTTTTGAGGGAGGGCCTAACTATGGCTACACCTTC. This chain connects TRBV28 to TRBJ1-2; D is unclear. V lost 3 bases to trimming and J lost 0 bases, with 11 bases between them. Germline CDR1 MDHEN, CDR2 SYDVKM. The length of the CDR3 is 15 residues.

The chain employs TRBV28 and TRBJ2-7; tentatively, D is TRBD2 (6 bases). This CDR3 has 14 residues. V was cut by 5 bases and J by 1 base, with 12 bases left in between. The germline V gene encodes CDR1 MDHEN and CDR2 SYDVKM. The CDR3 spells CASSRAGRSYEQYF. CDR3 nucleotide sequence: TGTGCCAGCAGTAGGGCAGGGAGGTCCTACGAGCAGTACTTC.

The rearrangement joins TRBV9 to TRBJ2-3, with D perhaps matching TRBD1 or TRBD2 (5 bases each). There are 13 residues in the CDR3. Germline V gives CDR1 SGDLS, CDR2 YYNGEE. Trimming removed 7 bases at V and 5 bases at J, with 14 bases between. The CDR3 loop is CASETGQGDTQYF. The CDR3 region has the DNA TGTGCCAGCGAAACGGGGCAGGGAGATACGCAGTATTTT.

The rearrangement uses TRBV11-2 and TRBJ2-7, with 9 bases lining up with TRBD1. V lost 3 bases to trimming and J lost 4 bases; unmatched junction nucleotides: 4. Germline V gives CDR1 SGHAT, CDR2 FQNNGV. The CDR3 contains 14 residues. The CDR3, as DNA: TGTGCCAGCAGCTTCGGGACAGGGAAATACGAGCAGTACTTC. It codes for CASSFGTGKYEQYF.

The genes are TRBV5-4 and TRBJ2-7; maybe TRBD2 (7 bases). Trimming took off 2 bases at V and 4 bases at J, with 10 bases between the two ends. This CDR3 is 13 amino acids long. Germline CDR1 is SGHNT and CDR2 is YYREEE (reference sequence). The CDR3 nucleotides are TGTGCCAGCAGCTTCGGGGGGCCATACGAGCAGTACTTC. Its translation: CASSFGGPYEQYF.

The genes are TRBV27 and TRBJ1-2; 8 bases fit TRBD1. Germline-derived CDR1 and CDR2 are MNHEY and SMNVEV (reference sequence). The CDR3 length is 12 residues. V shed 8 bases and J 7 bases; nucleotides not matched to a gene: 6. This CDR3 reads CASGPGGLGYTF. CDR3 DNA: TGTGCCAGCGGGCCAGGGGGCCTTGGCTACACCTTC.

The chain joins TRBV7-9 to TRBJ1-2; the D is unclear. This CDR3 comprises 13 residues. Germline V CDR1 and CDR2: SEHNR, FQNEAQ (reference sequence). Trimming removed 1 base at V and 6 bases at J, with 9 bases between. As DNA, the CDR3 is TGTGCCAGCAGCTTAGAGGCTTGGGATGGCTACACCTTC. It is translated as CASSLEAWDGYTF.

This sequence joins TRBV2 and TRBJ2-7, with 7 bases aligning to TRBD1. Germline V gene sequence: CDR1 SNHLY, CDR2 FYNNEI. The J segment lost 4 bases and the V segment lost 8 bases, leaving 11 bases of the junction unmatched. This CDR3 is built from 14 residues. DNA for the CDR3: TGTGCCAGCGCGACGGGACAGACGGTTTACGAGCAGTACTTC. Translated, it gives CASATGQTVYEQYF. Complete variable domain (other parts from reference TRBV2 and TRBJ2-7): EPEVTQTPSHQVTQMGQEVILRCVPISNHLYFYWYRQILGQKVEFLVSFYNNEISEKSEIFDDQFSVERPDGSNFTLKIRSTKLEDSAMYFCASATGQTVYEQYFGPGTRLTVT.

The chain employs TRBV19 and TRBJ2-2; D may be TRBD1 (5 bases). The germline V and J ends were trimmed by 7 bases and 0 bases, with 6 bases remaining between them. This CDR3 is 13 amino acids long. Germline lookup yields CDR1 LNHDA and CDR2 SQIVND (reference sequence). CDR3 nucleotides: TGTGCCAGTAAACAGGCGAACACCGGGGAGCTGTTTTTT. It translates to CASKQANTGELFF.

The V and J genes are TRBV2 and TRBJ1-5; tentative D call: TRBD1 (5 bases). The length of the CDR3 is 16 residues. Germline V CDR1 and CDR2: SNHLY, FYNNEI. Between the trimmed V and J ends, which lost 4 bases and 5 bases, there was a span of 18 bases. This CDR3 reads CASSGELGTVDQPQHF. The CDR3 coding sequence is TGTGCCAGCAGTGGAGAGTTGGGGACGGTCGATCAGCCCCAGCATTTT.

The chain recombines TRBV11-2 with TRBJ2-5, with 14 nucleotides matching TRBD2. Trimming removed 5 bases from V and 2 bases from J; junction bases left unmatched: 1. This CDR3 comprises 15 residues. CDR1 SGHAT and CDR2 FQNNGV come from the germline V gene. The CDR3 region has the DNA TGTGCCAGCAGCCGGACTAGCGGGGGGCAAGAGACCCAGTACTTC. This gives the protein CASSRTSGGQETQYF. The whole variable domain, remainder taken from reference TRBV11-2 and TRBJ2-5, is EAGVAQSPRYKIIEKRQSVAFWCNPISGHATLYWYQQILGQGPKLLIQFQNNGVVDDSQLPKDRFSAERLKGVDSTLKIQPAKLEDSAVYLCASSRTSGGQETQYFGPGTRLLVL.

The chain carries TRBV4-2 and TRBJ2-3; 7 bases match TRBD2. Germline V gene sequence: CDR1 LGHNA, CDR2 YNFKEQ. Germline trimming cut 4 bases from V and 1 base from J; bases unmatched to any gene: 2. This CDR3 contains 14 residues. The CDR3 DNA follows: TGTGCCAGCAGCCCGGGGGGACGCACAGATACGCAGTATTTT. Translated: CASSPGGRTDTQYF.

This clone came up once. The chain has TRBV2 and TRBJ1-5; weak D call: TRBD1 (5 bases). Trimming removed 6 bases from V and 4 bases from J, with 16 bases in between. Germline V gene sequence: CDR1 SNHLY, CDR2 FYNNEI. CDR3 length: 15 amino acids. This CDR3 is CASRGEQGINQPQHF. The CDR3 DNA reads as TGTGCCAGCAGGGGGGAACAAGGGATAAATCAGCCCCAGCATTTT. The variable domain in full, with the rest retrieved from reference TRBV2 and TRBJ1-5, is EPEVTQTPSHQVTQMGQEVILRCVPISNHLYFYWYRQILGQKVEFLVSFYNNEISEKSEIFDDQFSVERPDGSNFTLKIRSTKLEDSAMYFCASRGEQGINQPQHFGDGTRLSIL.

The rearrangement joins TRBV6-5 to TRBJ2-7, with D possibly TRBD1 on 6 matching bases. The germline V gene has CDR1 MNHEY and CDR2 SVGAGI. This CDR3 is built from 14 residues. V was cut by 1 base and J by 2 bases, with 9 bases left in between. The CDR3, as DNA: TGTGCCAGCAGTTACTTTGAGGGGGCCTACGAGCAGTACTTC. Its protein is CASSYFEGAYEQYF.

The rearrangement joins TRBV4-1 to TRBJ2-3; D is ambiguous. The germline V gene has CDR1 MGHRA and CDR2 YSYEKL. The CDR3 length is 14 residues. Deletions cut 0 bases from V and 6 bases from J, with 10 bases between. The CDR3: CASSQDAPGDTQYF. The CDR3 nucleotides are TGCGCCAGCAGCCAAGACGCCCCTGGGGATACGCAGTATTTT.

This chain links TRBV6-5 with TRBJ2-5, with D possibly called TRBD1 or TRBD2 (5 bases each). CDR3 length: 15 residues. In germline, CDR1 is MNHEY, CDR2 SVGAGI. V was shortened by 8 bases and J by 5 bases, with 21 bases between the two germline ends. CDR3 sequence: CASCTLEGIGETQYF. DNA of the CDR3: TGTGCCAGCTGTACCCTCGAGGGGATTGGCGAGACCCAGTACTTC.